A single sample gave rise to the 21 T cell receptor beta chains below, sequenced in a study of shared clonotypes between healthy human individuals. The repertoire was sequenced with immunoSEQ multiplex PCR; TCRdb's copy has only in-frame clones and lacks some. The sample includes some 2,500,000 clones, more than 85% seen only once; the top ten take 0.36%. Material for sequencing was naive CD4+ T cells from PBMCs. Described subset: CD45RA+ positively selected. The receptors derive from a man between 18 and 29 years old in good health. Some clones in this sample may be carry-over from other donors' samples.

This rearrangement joins TRBV19 to TRBJ2-3; TRBD2 aligns across 9 bases. The CDR3 sequence is 15 residues long. CDR1 and CDR2 (germline): LNHDA, SQIVND (reference sequence). With 5 bases clipped from V and 0 bases from J, the junction kept 3 bases outside the gene matches. CDR3 amino acids: CASSSSGRSTDTQYF. CDR3 nucleotide sequence: TGTGCCAGTAGTTCCAGCGGGAGGAGCACAGATACGCAGTATTTT.

The CDR3 bases are TGTGCCAGCAGTGGCGGGAGCCTGGTAAACATTCAGTACTTC. Its translation is CASSGGSLVNIQYF. The genes are TRBV7-8 and TRBJ2-4, with 7 bases fitting TRBD2. The junction had 8 bases not matched to a gene; V was cut back by 6 bases and J by 6 bases. This CDR3 spans 14 amino acids. The germline CDR1 and CDR2 sequences are SGHVS and FQNEAQ. Combining the CDR3 with reference TRBV7-8 and TRBJ2-4 gives the whole variable domain GAGVSQSPRYKVAKRGQDVALRCDPISGHVSLFWYQQALGQGPEFLTYFQNEAQLDKSGLPSDRFFAERPEGSVSTLKIQRTQQEDSAVYLCASSGGSLVNIQYFGAGTRLSVL.

The chain combines TRBV27 with TRBJ2-5; tentative D call: TRBD1 (6 bases). In germline, CDR1 is MNHEY, CDR2 SMNVEV (reference sequence). The V end lost 3 bases, the J end lost 2 bases, and 16 bases lay between the germline ends. This CDR3 is built from 16 residues. This chain's CDR3 is CASSFLPLTGQETQYF. CDR3 nucleotide sequence: TGTGCCAGCAGTTTCCTCCCCCTGACAGGACAAGAGACCCAGTACTTC.

Comment on this clone: At the DNA level, this CDR3 is encoded by other sequences in the same sample as well. The chain has TRBV13 and TRBJ1-4; D call uncertain. This CDR3 is 13 amino acids long. V lost 5 bases, J lost 8 bases, and 12 bases lay in between. Germline-derived CDR1 and CDR2 are PRHDT and FYEKMQ (reference sequence). The CDR3 coding sequence is TGTGCCAGCAGCCCCCGGGTGGGAGAAAAACTGTTTTTT. Its translation is CASSPRVGEKLFF.

The gene calls are TRBV12-5 and TRBJ2-7; D remains ambiguous. The CDR3 spans 13 residues. Trimming left V 1 base short and J 9 bases short, with 13 bases between. Germline V gene sequence: CDR1 LGHNT, CDR2 FRNRAP. This chain's CDR3 is CASGLGASAVQYF. Written as DNA, the CDR3 is TGTGCTAGTGGTTTGGGTGCCTCGGCAGTGCAGTACTTC.

As concerns this clone: This CDR3 is also generated by other DNA sequences in the sample. The CDR3 reads CASSSQGTGELFF. The CDR3 region has the DNA TGTGCCAGCAGCTCACAGGGTACCGGGGAGCTGTTTTTT. The gene calls are TRBV7-3 and TRBJ2-2, with D possibly TRBD1 on 6 matching bases. CDR3 length: 13 amino acids. Trimming stripped 4 bases from V and 5 bases from J, with 8 bases between. Germline CDR1 is SGHTA and CDR2 is FQGTGA.

The rearrangement joins TRBV5-1 to TRBJ1-4; D is undetermined. V lost 2 bases and J 7 bases, leaving 15 bases between the germline ends. Looked up from germline, CDR1 is SGHRS and CDR2 is YFSETQ. CDR3 length: 15 amino acids. The CDR3 region is CASSFGDPTREKLFF. Written as DNA, the CDR3 is TGCGCCAGCAGCTTTGGCGACCCAACCCGTGAAAAACTGTTTTTT.

The genes are TRBV28 and TRBJ1-4, with 9 bases that match TRBD1. The V and J ends lost 7 bases and 5 bases, in that order; junction bases with no gene match: 8. Germline V gene lookup returns CDR1 MDHEN and CDR2 SYDVKM. The CDR3 is made up of 15 amino acids. CDR3 in DNA: TGTGCCAGCACCCGGAGGGGACAGGGCAATGAAAAACTGTTTTTT. Translated: CASTRRGQGNEKLFF. Complete variable domain (other parts from reference TRBV28 and TRBJ1-4): DVKVTQSSRYLVKRTGEKVFLECVQDMDHENMFWYRQDPGLGLRLIYFSYDVKMKEKGDIPEGYSVSREKKERFSLILESASTNQTSMYLCASTRRGQGNEKLFFGSGTQLSVL.

V and J are TRBV11-3 and TRBJ2-2, with a tentative D call TRBD2 (6 bases). This CDR3 spans 15 amino acids. Per the germline V gene, CDR1 is SGHNT and CDR2 is YENEEA. The V end lost 1 base, the J end lost 6 bases, and 12 bases lay between the germline ends. CDR3 sequence (DNA): TGTGCCAGCAGCTTAGCGGGAGTAGTATCCGGGGAGCTGTTTTTT. Protein product: CASSLAGVVSGELFF.

This sequence joins TRBV11-2 and TRBJ2-1; 10 nucleotides line up with TRBD1. The CDR3 is 13 residues long. Germline V gene lookup returns CDR1 SGHAT and CDR2 FQNNGV. Trimming took 4 bases from V and 6 from J; bases not matched to a gene: 0. The CDR3 DNA sequence: TGTGCCAGCAGCTGGACAGGGGGCAATGAGCAGTTCTTC. This encodes CASSWTGGNEQFF.

In this sample, this clone turned up once. The chain employs TRBV19 and TRBJ1-5; D uncertain. The CDR3 is 15 amino acids. Per germline, CDR1 LNHDA and CDR2 SQIVND (reference sequence). Trimming took 0 bases from V and 9 from J, leaving 15 bases between them. CDR3 region: CASSIDLGRSRPQHF. The CDR3 nucleotides are TGTGCCAGTAGTATAGATCTTGGCAGGTCGCGGCCCCAGCATTTT.

The chain recombines TRBV7-2 with TRBJ1-1; D not resolved. Germline CDR1 is SGHTA and CDR2 is FQGNSA. The CDR3 loop spans 13 amino acids. V was pared by 5 bases and J by 1 base, with 8 bases between. DNA of the CDR3: TGTGCCAGCAGCCGAAGATGGAACACTGAAGCTTTCTTT. Translated: CASSRRWNTEAFF. Full variable domain (missing parts from reference TRBV7-2 and TRBJ1-1): GAGVSQSPSNKVTEKGKDVELRCDPISGHTALYWYRQSLGQGLEFLIYFQGNSAPDKSGLPSDRFSAERTGGSVSTLTIQRTQQEDSAVYLCASSRRWNTEAFFGQGTRLTVV.

This chain joins TRBV6-5 and TRBJ1-6; D remains unclear. V was clipped by 0 bases and J by 9 bases, with 15 bases between them. The CDR3 spans 16 residues. The germline CDR1 and CDR2 sequences are MNHEY and SVGAGI. The CDR3 nucleotides read TGTGCCAGCAGTTACTCGATATGGCGAATTGGTTCACCCCTCCACTTT. Amino acids: CASSYSIWRIGSPLHF.

This clone showed up just once. The rearrangement joins TRBV28 to TRBJ1-1, with D possibly being TRBD1 (6 bases). CDR3 size: 12 residues. Germline CDR1 reads MDHEN; CDR2 reads SYDVKM. V was trimmed by 5 bases and J by 11 bases, leaving 15 bases between them. In nucleotides, the CDR3 is TGTGCCAGCAGTAACGACCACAGGGTCGCTTTCTTT. Protein product: CASSNDHRVAFF.

The chain has TRBV5-4 and TRBJ2-3; TRBD1 matches at 8 bases. CDR3 size: 15 residues. CDR1 is SGHNT, CDR2 YYREEE, per germline (reference sequence). With 0 bases clipped from V and 5 bases from J, the junction kept 5 bases outside the gene matches. This CDR3 reads CASSLGRGPRDTQYF. The CDR3 DNA reads as TGTGCCAGCAGCTTGGGCAGGGGGCCTCGAGATACGCAGTATTTT.

This chain links TRBV27 with TRBJ2-3; D unclear. V lost 6 bases to trimming and J lost 6 bases, with 16 bases between them. The CDR3 contains 14 residues. Looked up from germline, CDR1 is MNHEY and CDR2 is SMNVEV (reference sequence). The CDR3 DNA sequence: TGTGCCAGCAGATTGACGGCAATTGGGGATACGCAGTATTTT. Protein sequence: CASRLTAIGDTQYF.

Comment on this clone: The identical CDR3 is also encoded by other nucleotide sequences in the sample. The rearrangement joins TRBV2 to TRBJ1-2; 7 nucleotides match TRBD1. This CDR3 comprises 13 residues. Germline V gives CDR1 SNHLY, CDR2 FYNNEI. With V trimmed by 4 bases and J by 5 bases, 4 bases remained unmatched. CDR3 region: CASSGTGGYGYTF. For the CDR3, the DNA is TGTGCCAGCAGTGGGACAGGCGGGTATGGCTACACCTTC.

V is TRBV28 and J is TRBJ2-2, with no clear D. The CDR3 is 12 residues long. The germline V and J ends were trimmed by 6 bases and 9 bases, with 11 bases remaining between them. Germline CDR1 is MDHEN and CDR2 is SYDVKM. The CDR3 loop is CASSTRLRELFF. The CDR3 nucleotides read TGTGCCAGCAGCACCCGGTTGAGGGAGCTGTTTTTT.

The chain is built from TRBV18 and TRBJ1-1, with 7 nucleotides matching TRBD1. Germline CDR1 reads KGHSH; CDR2 reads LQKENI. The CDR3 consists of 14 residues. The V and J ends lost 6 bases and 4 bases, in that order; junction bases with no gene match: 8. This CDR3 reads CASSPIAGGTEAFF. The CDR3 bases are TGTGCCAGCTCTCCAATCGCAGGGGGCACTGAAGCTTTCTTT.

CDR3 sequence: CASRPTQTTPHEQYF. CDR3 nucleotide sequence: TGTGCCAGCAGGCCTACTCAGACAACCCCCCACGAGCAGTACTTC. V is TRBV28 and J is TRBJ2-7; no definite D call. Germline-derived CDR1 and CDR2 are MDHEN and SYDVKM. The germline V and J ends were trimmed by 6 bases and 5 bases, with 20 bases remaining between them. The CDR3 extends over 15 amino acids.

The chain employs TRBV7-3 and TRBJ2-2; no clear D gene. The CDR3 consists of 15 residues. Germline CDR1 reads SGHTA; CDR2 reads FQGTGA. The V and J ends lost 2 bases and 4 bases respectively, with 11 bases between them. The CDR3 sequence: CASSLSRLPTGELFF. CDR3 nucleotide sequence: TGTGCCAGCAGCTTATCACGGCTCCCCACCGGGGAGCTGTTTTTT.